One sample yielded the 23 T cell receptor beta chains listed below, sequenced in a study of breast tumors, draining lymph nodes, adjacent tissues. Samples came from axillary lymph nodes draining the breast cancer. TCRdb re-called the multiplex PCR reads with MiXCR, one entry per CDR3 protein. Of hundreds of thousands of distinct CDR3 sequences detected, less than 40% appear once; the ten largest clones hold 1.1% to 1.5%. Sequences were obtained from axillary lymph node tissue. These receptors came from a female donor with breast cancer. Some clones in this sample may be carry-over from other donors' samples.

With regard to this clonotype: Just one base apart from a much larger clone, this may be a read error. This sequence joins TRBV11-2 and TRBJ2-1; TRBD2 matches 8 bases. Germline trimming cut 1 base from V and 12 bases from J; bases unmatched to any gene: 11. The length of the CDR3 is 15 residues. In germline, CDR1 is SGHAT, CDR2 FQNNGV. CDR3 DNA sequence: TGTGCCAGCAGCTTAGGGACTAGCCCGGACTTCGGGCAGTTCTTC. Translating it yields CASSLGTSPDFGQFF.

Concerning this clonotype: This may arise from a read error, as a much more abundant clone is one base away. V is TRBV6-1 and J is TRBJ2-2, with 7 bases that match TRBD2. The germline V gene has CDR1 MNHNS and CDR2 SASEGT. The V segment lost 7 bases and the J segment 6 bases; nucleotides outside the gene matches: 8. This CDR3 spans 14 amino acids. CDR3 residues: CASNRGRIAGELFF. The CDR3 bases are TGTGCCAGCAACCGCGGGAGAATTGCCGGGGAGCTGTTTTTT.

The CDR3 DNA reads TGCAGCGTTGGACTAGCTTCGAATGAGCAGTTCTTC. The encoded protein is CSVGLASNEQFF. The chain joins TRBV29-1 to TRBJ2-1; TRBD2 matches 7 bases. Trimming removed 4 bases from V and 7 bases from J; junction bases left unmatched: 4. In germline, CDR1 is SQVTM, CDR2 ANQGSEA. The CDR3 has 12 residues.

This clonotype was found many times. This chain connects TRBV5-1 to TRBJ2-7; TRBD1 matches at 11 bases. CDR3 length: 14 residues. CDR1 and CDR2 (germline): SGHRS, YFSETQ. The ends lost 3 bases at V and 5 bases at J; junction bases unmatched: 4. This CDR3 is CASSSGQGAHEQYF. The CDR3 nucleotides are TGCGCCAGCAGCTCCGGACAGGGGGCCCACGAGCAGTACTTC.

Concerning this clonotype itself: Since a much larger clone is just one base distant, this may be a read error. V usage is TRBV7-2 and J usage is TRBJ2-1; maybe TRBD2 (5 bases). Per germline, CDR1 SGHTA and CDR2 FQGNSA. CDR3 length: 17 residues. The CDR3 reads CASSFLAGPPDYNQQFF. CDR3 DNA: TGTGCCAGCAGCTTTCTTGCGGGCCCCCCCGACTACAATCAGCAGTTCTTC.

This clonotype was detected ten times or more. The CDR3 loop is CASSRRDTDNSPLHF. CDR3 DNA: TGTGCCAGCAGCCGCCGGGACACCGATAATTCACCCCTCCACTTT. The chain combines TRBV7-9 with TRBJ1-6; D is perhaps TRBD1 (6 bases). The germline V and J ends were trimmed by 5 bases and 5 bases, with 13 bases remaining between them. Germline CDR1 SEHNR, CDR2 FQNEAQ (reference sequence). The CDR3 sequence is 15 residues long.

The table lists this clonotype with many counts. The V call is TRBV9, the J call TRBJ2-5, with 13 bases fitting TRBD2. CDR1 and CDR2 (germline): SGDLS, YYNGEE. The J segment lost 7 bases and the V segment lost 4 bases, leaving 13 bases of the junction unmatched. The CDR3 has 17 residues. The CDR3 loop is CASSPPRGTSGKATQYF. The CDR3 DNA is TGTGCCAGCAGCCCTCCGAGGGGGACTAGCGGGAAGGCGACCCAGTACTTC.

This clonotype was found many times. The gene calls are TRBV19 and TRBJ1-2; tentatively, D is TRBD1 (6 bases). The V gene's germline CDR1 is LNHDA and CDR2 SQIVND (reference sequence). CDR3 length: 14 residues. V lost 3 bases to trimming and J lost 3 bases, with 11 bases between them. CDR3 nucleotide sequence: TGTGCCAGTAGTATTGGGGGCAAAGACTATGGCTACACCTTC. Translated: CASSIGGKDYGYTF. Using reference TRBV19 and TRBJ1-2 for the parts outside the CDR3, the full variable domain is DGGITQSPKYLFRKEGQNVTLSCEQNLNHDAMYWYRQDPGQGLRLIYYSQIVNDFQKGDIAEGYSVSREKKESFPLTVTSAQKNPTAFYLCASSIGGKDYGYTFGSGTRLTVV.

This clonotype was found many times. This chain uses TRBV5-8 with TRBJ1-2; tentatively, D is TRBD1 (5 bases). The CDR3 is 14 residues long. CDR1 and CDR2 from the germline V gene are SGHTS and YDEGEE. V lost 2 bases to trimming and J lost 8 bases, with 16 bases between them. CDR3 nucleotide sequence: TGTGCCAGCAGCTTTCGGGGCAGCGGACTAGGCTACACCTTC. Its protein product is CASSFRGSGLGYTF.

With respect to this clonotype: No conserved phenylalanine or tryptophan is present at the end of the CDR3, so a read error is the likely explanation. The chain carries TRBV7-6 and TRBJ1-6, with a tentative D call TRBD1 (5 bases). Germline assignment: CDR1 SGHVS and CDR2 FNYEAQ. This CDR3 region has 14 residues. V shed 5 bases and J shed 7 bases, with 12 bases lying between them. CDR3 nucleotide sequence: TGTGCCAGCAGCCCTAGGGAGGGGAATTCACCCCTCCACTCC. Its protein is CASSPREGNSPLHS.

The CDR3 reads CASSPARDNEKLFF. DNA for the CDR3: TGTGCCAGCAGCCCAGCGAGGGACAATGAAAAACTGTTTTTT. This chain links TRBV7-3 with TRBJ1-4, with D tentatively TRBD1 (5 bases). V was trimmed by 5 bases and J by 5 bases, leaving 12 bases between them. Germline CDR1 SGHTA, CDR2 FQGTGA. CDR3 length: 14 residues.

At least ten counts were recorded for this clonotype. The rearrangement links TRBV10-3 to TRBJ2-1; maybe TRBD1 (7 bases). Germline V gene data show CDR1 as ENHRY and CDR2 as SYGVKD. The CDR3 contains 14 residues. Trimming took off 8 bases at V and 2 bases at J, with 13 bases between the two ends. CDR3 bases: TGTGCCATCGGGGGGACAGTTGCCTACAATGAGCAGTTCTTC. Encoded protein: CAIGGTVAYNEQFF.

This clonotype appeared a single time. CDR3 loop: CASSPTGSEQYF. CDR3 sequence (DNA): TGTGCCAGCAGCCCGACAGGCTCCGAGCAGTACTTC. The chain joins TRBV5-8 to TRBJ2-7; D may be TRBD1 (6 bases). This CDR3 comprises 12 residues. V lost 4 bases and J lost 6, with 11 bases in between. CDR1 is SGHTS and CDR2 is YDEGEE in the germline V gene.

This clonotype was recorded only once. This rearrangement joins TRBV6-6 to TRBJ2-5; TRBD2 agrees at 11 bases. CDR3 length: 15 amino acids. Trimming removed 7 bases from V and 4 bases from J; junction bases left unmatched: 8. Germline CDR1 MNHNY, CDR2 SVGAGI (reference sequence). The CDR3 region has the DNA TGTGCCAGCACCCGCGGGCTAGCGGGAGGAGAGACCCAGTACTTC. This codes for CASTRGLAGGETQYF.

This clonotype was seen many times. V is TRBV13 and J is TRBJ2-2, with no clear D. Germline CDR1 and CDR2: PRHDT and FYEKMQ (reference sequence). The CDR3 has 15 residues. The V end was cut by 3 bases, the J end by 3 bases, with 11 bases between. This chain's CDR3 is CASSLLRDYTGELFF. The CDR3 DNA sequence: TGTGCCAGCAGCTTGTTACGCGATTACACCGGGGAGCTGTTTTTT.

This clonotype was detected many times. The chain has TRBV9 and TRBJ2-1; 9 nucleotides align to TRBD2. The V gene end was trimmed by 3 bases and the J gene end by 2 bases; junction bases not matched to a gene: 3. Germline assignment: CDR1 SGDLS and CDR2 YYNGEE. The length of the CDR3 is 15 residues. CDR3 in DNA: TGTGCCAGCAGCGGGGAGCGGGAGGCCTACAATGAGCAGTTCTTC. This codes for CASSGEREAYNEQFF.

The table lists this clonotype with a few counts. Given a much more abundant clone one base away, this may be a read error. This chain links TRBV19 with TRBJ1-2; D is unresolved. The CDR3 sequence is 14 residues long. CDR1 is LNHDA, CDR2 SQIVND, per germline (reference sequence). The CDR3 nucleotides read TGTGCCAGTCATCCTCCGGGCATGAGCTATGGCTACGCCTTC. The encoded protein is CASHPPGMSYGYAF.

This chain joins TRBV2 and TRBJ2-5, with 11 bases matching TRBD2. V trimming: 4 bases; J trimming: 1 base; junction bases outside the gene matches: 8. Germline CDR1 and CDR2: SNHLY and FYNNEI. The CDR3 loop spans 17 amino acids. In nucleotides, the CDR3 is TGTGCCAGCAGTGCTACCAGGGGACTAGCGGTCCAAGAGACCCAGTACTTC. This translates into CASSATRGLAVQETQYF.

This clonotype was seen many times. The chain couples TRBV20-1 to TRBJ2-7; no reliable D call. Trimming pared 0 bases from V and 0 bases from J, leaving 6 bases between. Per the germline V gene, CDR1 is DFQATT and CDR2 is SNEGSKA (reference sequence). This CDR3 is built from 13 residues. The CDR3 DNA reads as TGCAGTGCTAGAGATCCAGTCTCCTACGAGCAGTACTTC. Residues: CSARDPVSYEQYF.

The chain employs TRBV20-1 and TRBJ1-6, with a tentative D call TRBD1 (5 bases). The CDR3 is 14 residues long. Germline V CDR1 and CDR2: DFQATT, SNEGSKA (reference sequence). The V end lost 5 bases, the J end lost 9 bases, and 17 bases lay between the germline ends. CDR3 DNA: TGCAGTGCTCGGACTAGCGGGGGTCTTTCACCCCTCCACTTT. Its translation: CSARTSGGLSPLHF.

This clonotype was seen many times. CDR3 in amino acids: CAISEPKAGDANTGELFF. The CDR3 region has the DNA TGTGCCATCAGTGAGCCTAAAGCGGGAGACGCGAACACCGGGGAGCTGTTTTTT. This chain links TRBV10-3 with TRBJ2-2; 8 nucleotides line up with TRBD2. The CDR3 loop spans 18 amino acids. CDR1 ENHRY and CDR2 SYGVKD come from the germline V gene. J gave up 0 bases and V 2 bases, and 8 bases lay outside the gene matches.

This clonotype has at least ten counts. The chain joins TRBV28 to TRBJ1-6; no definite D call. The germline V gene encodes CDR1 MDHEN and CDR2 SYDVKM. The CDR3 loop spans 14 amino acids. V shed 7 bases and J shed 7 bases, with 14 bases lying between them. As DNA, the CDR3 is TGTGCCAGCATCGAGGGAGCGGGCAATTCACCCCTCCACTTT. This codes for CASIEGAGNSPLHF.

This clonotype was detected many times. Relative to the germline gene, one junction end is altered; a read error may explain this. The V gene is TRBV5-1, the J gene TRBJ2-1; 9 bases are a match to TRBD2. This CDR3 region has 15 residues. The germline gives CDR1 SGHRS, CDR2 YFSETQ. The CDR3 DNA is TGCGCCAGCAGCTTACTAGCGGGCTCCTACAATGAGCAGCTCTTC. It is translated as CASSLLAGSYNEQLF.